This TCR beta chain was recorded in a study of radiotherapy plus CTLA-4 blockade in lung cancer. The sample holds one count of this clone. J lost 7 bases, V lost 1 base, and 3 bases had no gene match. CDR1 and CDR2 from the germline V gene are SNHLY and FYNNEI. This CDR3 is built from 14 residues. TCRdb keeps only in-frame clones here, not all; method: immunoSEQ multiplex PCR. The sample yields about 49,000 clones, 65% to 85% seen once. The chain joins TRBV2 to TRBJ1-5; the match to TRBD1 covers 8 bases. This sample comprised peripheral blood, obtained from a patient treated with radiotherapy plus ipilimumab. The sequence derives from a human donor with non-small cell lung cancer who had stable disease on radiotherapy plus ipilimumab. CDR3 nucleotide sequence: TGTGCCAGCAGTGAAGGGACAGGGCGGCAGCCCCAGCATTTT. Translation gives CASSEGTGRQPQHF.